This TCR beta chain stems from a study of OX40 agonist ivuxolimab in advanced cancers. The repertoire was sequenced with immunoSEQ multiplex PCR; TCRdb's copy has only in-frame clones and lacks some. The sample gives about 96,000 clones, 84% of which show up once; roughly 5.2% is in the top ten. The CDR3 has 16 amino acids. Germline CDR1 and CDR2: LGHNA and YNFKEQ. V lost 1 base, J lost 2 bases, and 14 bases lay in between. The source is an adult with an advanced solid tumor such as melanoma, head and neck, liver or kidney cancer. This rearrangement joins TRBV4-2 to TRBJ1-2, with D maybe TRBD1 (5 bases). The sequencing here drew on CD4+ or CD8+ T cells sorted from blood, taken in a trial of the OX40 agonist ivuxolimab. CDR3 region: CASSQAAGGSNYGYTF. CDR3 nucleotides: TGTGCCAGCAGCCAAGCTGCGGGGGGTTCAAACTATGGCTACACCTTC.